This passage covers 28 T cell receptor beta chains from one sample sequenced in a study of identical twins. MiXCR, run by TCRdb on the 5' RACE reads, gives a single entry per CDR3 protein. The sample has approximately 550,000 distinct CDR3 sequences, approximately 20% seen once. This sample also belongs to another study, concerning yellow fever vaccine responses in identical twins.

The sequencing input was CD4+ T cells sorted from blood. These receptors were taken from a woman aged 18 to 35 in good health.

This chain joins TRBV28 and TRBJ2-7, with unresolved D. The CDR3 runs 16 residues. V lost 5 bases, J lost 0 bases, and 17 bases lay in between. The germline CDR1 and CDR2 sequences are MDHEN and SYDVKM. CDR3 in DNA: TGTGCCAGCAGTCTAAACAAACTGGGGTTCTCCTACGAGCAGTACTTC. As protein: CASSLNKLGFSYEQYF.

This chain uses TRBV5-1 with TRBJ2-1; perhaps TRBD1 as D (6 bases). Per the germline V gene, CDR1 is SGHRS and CDR2 is YFSETQ. The CDR3 runs 14 residues. V was pared by 4 bases and J by 1 base, with 9 bases between. CDR3: CASSPDRSYNEQFF. For the CDR3, the DNA is TGCGCCAGCAGCCCCGACAGGTCCTACAATGAGCAGTTCTTC.

This chain joins TRBV7-9 and TRBJ1-1; D ambiguous. Trimming took off 2 bases at V and 9 bases at J, with 4 bases between the two ends. The CDR3 covers 10 residues. The germline V gene has CDR1 SEHNR and CDR2 FQNEAQ (reference sequence). CDR3 amino acids: CASSLTKAFF. In DNA form, the CDR3 reads TGTGCCAGCAGCTTAACTAAAGCTTTCTTT.

The CDR3 bases are TGTGCCAGCAGCTCTGTTGGGGGCACTGAAGCTTTCTTT. This sequence encodes CASSSVGGTEAFF. This chain links TRBV7-8 with TRBJ1-1; TRBD1 might be the D (5 bases). The ends were cut back, 4 bases at V and 4 bases at J, with 10 bases in the middle. Germline V gene sequence: CDR1 SGHVS, CDR2 FQNEAQ. There are 13 residues in the CDR3. The full variable domain, with the rest looked up from reference TRBV7-8 and TRBJ1-1, is GAGVSQSPRYKVAKRGQDVALRCDPISGHVSLFWYQQALGQGPEFLTYFQNEAQLDKSGLPSDRFFAERPEGSVSTLKIQRTQQEDSAVYLCASSSVGGTEAFFGQGTRLTVV.

The chain links TRBV7-9 to TRBJ1-6, with TRBD1 matching 10 bases. V lost 6 bases and J lost 13; bases outside the gene matches: 3. The CDR3 extends over 12 amino acids. Germline CDR1 is SEHNR and CDR2 is FQNEAQ (reference sequence). CDR3 in amino acids: CASRSTGGPLHF. CDR3 DNA: TGTGCCAGCAGGTCGACAGGGGGCCCCCTCCACTTT.

The table lists this clonotype with a few counts. The chain employs TRBV20-1 and TRBJ2-3; TRBD1 aligns across 9 bases. J gave up 2 bases and V 6 bases, and 9 bases lay outside the gene matches. Germline loops: CDR1 DFQATT, CDR2 SNEGSKA (reference sequence). The CDR3 extends over 15 amino acids. The CDR3 DNA reads TGCAGTGCCCGACCGGGACAGGGAAACACAGATACGCAGTATTTT. It encodes CSARPGQGNTDTQYF.

This clonotype appeared a few times. The chain is built from TRBV28 and TRBJ2-3, with D possibly being TRBD1 (5 bases). Trimming cost V 5 bases and J 2 bases, with 14 bases left between them. The CDR3 loop spans 15 amino acids. Germline CDR1 MDHEN, CDR2 SYDVKM. The CDR3 coding sequence is TGTGCCAGCAGTAACGCAGGGTATACCACAGATACGCAGTATTTT. Encoded protein: CASSNAGYTTDTQYF.

This sequence joins TRBV3-1 and TRBJ2-5, with a tentative D call TRBD2 (5 bases). Germline CDR1 reads LGHDT; CDR2 reads YNNKEL (reference sequence). CDR3 length: 13 residues. V was trimmed by 1 base and J by 10 bases, leaving 13 bases between them. CDR3 region: CASSQGRVGSQYF. Here the CDR3 DNA reads TGTGCCAGCAGCCAAGGGAGAGTTGGGAGCCAGTACTTC.

The chain is built from TRBV4-1 and TRBJ1-4; 10 positions agree with TRBD1. Germline CDR1 is MGHRA and CDR2 is YSYEKL. The CDR3 is 14 residues long. The J segment lost 7 bases and the V segment lost 4 bases, leaving 3 bases of the junction unmatched. CDR3 nucleotide sequence: TGCGCCAGCAGCCGACAGGGGGCTCTTGAAAAACTGTTTTTT. It yields the protein CASSRQGALEKLFF.

V usage is TRBV6-2 or TRBV6-3 and J usage is TRBJ2-2; D not resolved. The CDR3 contains 16 residues. Trimming pared 2 bases from V and 0 bases from J, leaving 10 bases between. Germline V lookup: CDR1 MNHEY, CDR2 SVGEGT. The DNA of the CDR3 is TGTGCCAGCAGTTACGGGCCAGCCGCGAACACCGGGGAGCTGTTTTTT. Translating gives CASSYGPAANTGELFF.

Only a few counts were recorded for this clonotype. This chain uses TRBV12-3 or TRBV12-4 with TRBJ2-1; 8 bases agree with TRBD2. With V trimmed by 8 bases and J by 2 bases, 5 bases remained unmatched. This CDR3 has 14 residues. The CDR3 nucleotides are TGTGCCAGCGGAAGAGCGGGAGCCTACAATGAGCAGTTCTTC. It encodes CASGRAGAYNEQFF.

The CDR3 sequence: CASSPGQGWSTDTQYF. The CDR3 bases are TGTGCCAGCAGCCCAGGACAGGGTTGGTCCACAGATACGCAGTATTTT. The rearrangement uses TRBV11-1 and TRBJ2-3, with 8 bases identical to TRBD1. The CDR3 loop spans 16 amino acids. The germline gives CDR1 SGHAT, CDR2 FQDESV (reference sequence). J gave up 2 bases and V 5 bases, and 9 bases lay outside the gene matches.

The V call is TRBV20-1, the J call TRBJ2-1, with a tentative D call TRBD2 (6 bases). The V gene lost 1 base and the J gene lost 1 base, with 17 bases spanning the gap. From germline, CDR1 is DFQATT and CDR2 SNEGSKA (reference sequence). The CDR3 runs 17 residues. CDR3 nucleotides: TGCAGTGCTAGAGTTTCCGGGAGCAGAGGTTCCTACAATGAGCAGTTCTTC. This gives the protein CSARVSGSRGSYNEQFF.

This clonotype showed up just once. The chain recombines TRBV7-9 with TRBJ1-6; possibly TRBD1 for D (6 bases). The CDR3 runs to 14 residues. With 4 bases removed from V and 10 bases from J, the gap between germline ends came to 14 bases. Germline V CDR1 and CDR2: SEHNR, FQNEAQ (reference sequence). The CDR3 region has the DNA TGTGCCAGCAGCTCTCAGGGGAATCTCTCACCCCTCCACTTT. Its protein is CASSSQGNLSPLHF.

This clonotype was seen only a few times. The V call is TRBV28, the J call TRBJ2-7; 8 bases are shared with TRBD1. The germline CDR1 and CDR2 sequences are MDHEN and SYDVKM. Trimming at V came to 7 bases and at J to 4 bases, leaving 6 bases not matched to a gene. This CDR3 has 13 amino acids. The CDR3 DNA sequence: TGTGCCAGCATGGCAGGGGGCCGATACGAGCAGTACGTC. It encodes CASMAGGRYEQYV.

The rearrangement joins TRBV29-1 to TRBJ1-5; TRBD1 might be the D (5 bases). V lost 7 bases and J lost 10, with 17 bases in between. CDR3 length equals 12 residues. The germline V gene encodes CDR1 SQVTM and CDR2 ANQGSEA. For the CDR3, the DNA is TGCAGCGCCCGGGACGGAGGATTACCCCAGCATTTT. The encoded protein is CSARDGGLPQHF.

The rearrangement links TRBV6-2 or TRBV6-3 to TRBJ2-1; 11 bases align to TRBD2. The germline V gene has CDR1 MNHEY and CDR2 SVGEGT. The CDR3 is 16 amino acids. V lost 5 bases, J lost 2 bases, and 5 bases stayed unmatched. CDR3 in amino acids: CASSHPGLAAYNEQFF. The DNA of the CDR3 is TGTGCCAGCAGTCATCCGGGACTAGCGGCCTACAATGAGCAGTTCTTC.

This clonotype has more than one count but fewer than ten. The gene calls are TRBV6-5 and TRBJ1-2; D is unclear. The germline CDR1 and CDR2 sequences are MNHEY and SVGAGI. V was cut by 4 bases and J by 4 bases, with 13 bases left in between. The CDR3 length is 14 residues. The CDR3 DNA follows: TGTGCCAGCAGTTCCGATCCACGAGTCTATGGCTACACCTTC. Translating it yields CASSSDPRVYGYTF.

The rearrangement links TRBV20-1 to TRBJ1-1; D not certain. CDR1 DFQATT and CDR2 SNEGSKA come from the germline V gene (reference sequence). V dropped 5 bases and J dropped 3 bases, with 7 bases sitting between them. This CDR3 region has 11 residues. The CDR3 DNA is TGCAGTGCTTATCAGTACACTGAAGCTTTCTTT. Translated: CSAYQYTEAFF.

This clonotype was seen repeatedly, ten times or more. This chain uses TRBV7-2 with TRBJ2-2; D gene unclear. V was cut by 4 bases and J by 4 bases, with 7 bases left in between. This CDR3 has 13 residues. CDR1 and CDR2 from the germline V gene are SGHTA and FQGNSA. DNA of the CDR3: TGTGCCAGCAGCTCTACCCTCACCGGGGAGCTGTTTTTT. This encodes CASSSTLTGELFF.

This clonotype was found a few times. The rearrangement links TRBV20-1 to TRBJ1-2; 9 bases align to TRBD1. The CDR3 length is 12 residues. V shed 6 bases, J shed 4 bases, and the junction held 3 bases outside the gene matches. CDR1 is DFQATT and CDR2 is SNEGSKA in the germline V gene (reference sequence). The CDR3 coding sequence is TGCAGTGCCCCGGGACAGGGCTATGGCTACACCTTC. Encoded protein: CSAPGQGYGYTF.

This clonotype was seen a handful of times. This sequence joins TRBV2 and TRBJ1-2; D uncertain. CDR3 length equals 15 residues. Trimming left V 1 base short and J 2 bases short, with 11 bases between. The germline CDR1 and CDR2 sequences are SNHLY and FYNNEI. The CDR3 loop is CASSEGGGLNYGYTF. CDR3 nucleotide sequence: TGTGCCAGCAGTGAAGGGGGAGGCCTAAACTATGGCTACACCTTC.

The V and J genes are TRBV20-1 and TRBJ2-2; 8 nucleotides match TRBD1. Germline V gene sequence: CDR1 DFQATT, CDR2 SNEGSKA (reference sequence). The length of the CDR3 is 13 residues. V dropped 5 bases and J dropped 4; count of bases not matched to a gene: 3. This CDR3 is CSAPDRVTGELFF. CDR3 in DNA: TGCAGTGCTCCGGACAGGGTCACCGGGGAGCTGTTTTTT.

The genes are TRBV10-3 and TRBJ2-3, with a tentative D call TRBD2 (5 bases). Germline CDR1 reads ENHRY; CDR2 reads SYGVKD. This CDR3 comprises 17 residues. V was pared by 3 bases and J by 0 bases, with 16 bases between. CDR3 in amino acids: CAISDPPGSGSTDTQYF. In DNA, the CDR3 is TGTGCCATCAGTGACCCCCCAGGAAGCGGTAGCACAGATACGCAGTATTTT.

This clonotype has only a few counts. The chain carries TRBV7-2 and TRBJ1-2; D call uncertain. The CDR3 totals 14 residues. The germline gives CDR1 SGHTA, CDR2 FQGNSA. V was trimmed by 5 bases and J by 5 bases, leaving 15 bases between them. DNA for the CDR3: TGTGCCAGCAGCCGGGCCTCTCCAAGGTATGGCTACACCTTC. Translated: CASSRASPRYGYTF.

This clonotype was seen repeatedly, ten times or more. The junction shows a germline mismatch at one end, possibly a read error. The chain has TRBV12-3 or TRBV12-4 and TRBJ2-7; maybe TRBD1 (5 bases). This CDR3 comprises 15 residues. The CDR3 here is CASSLDSFGFYEQYF. CDR3 DNA: TGTGCCAGCAGCTTAGACAGCTTTGGCTTTTACGAGCAGTACTTC.

The J gene is TRBJ1-6, the V gene TRBV5-1, with TRBD1 matching 9 bases. The CDR3 has 18 amino acids. Germline trimming cut 4 bases from V and 9 bases from J; bases unmatched to any gene: 17. Germline V gene sequence: CDR1 SGHRS, CDR2 YFSETQ. This chain's CDR3 is CASSGRTGGSGVGSPLHF. In DNA form, the CDR3 reads TGCGCCAGCAGCGGAAGAACAGGGGGCAGTGGGGTAGGTTCACCCCTCCACTTT.

J is TRBJ2-3 and V is TRBV20-1; D remains unclear. CDR1 and CDR2 from the germline V gene are DFQATT and SNEGSKA (reference sequence). This CDR3 is built from 15 residues. V was cut by 5 bases and J by 6 bases, with 21 bases left in between. This chain's CDR3 is CSAPQTGSGWDTQYF. CDR3 DNA sequence: TGCAGTGCTCCCCAGACCGGGTCAGGTTGGGATACGCAGTATTTT.